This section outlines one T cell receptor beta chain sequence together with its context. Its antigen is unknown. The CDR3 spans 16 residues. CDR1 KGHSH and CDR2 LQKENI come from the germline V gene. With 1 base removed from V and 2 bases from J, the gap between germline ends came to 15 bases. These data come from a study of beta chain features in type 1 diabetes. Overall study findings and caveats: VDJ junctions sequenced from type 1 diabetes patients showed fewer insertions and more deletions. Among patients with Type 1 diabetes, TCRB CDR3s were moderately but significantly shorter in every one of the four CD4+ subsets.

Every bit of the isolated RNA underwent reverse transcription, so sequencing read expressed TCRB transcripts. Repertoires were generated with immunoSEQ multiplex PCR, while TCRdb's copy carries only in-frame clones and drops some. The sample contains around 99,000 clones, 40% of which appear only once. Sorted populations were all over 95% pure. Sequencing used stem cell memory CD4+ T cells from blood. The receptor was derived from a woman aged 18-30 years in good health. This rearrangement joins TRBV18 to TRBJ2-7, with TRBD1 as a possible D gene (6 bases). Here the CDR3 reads CASSPRSLTGAYEQYF. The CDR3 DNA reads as TGTGCCAGCTCACCACGGAGCTTGACAGGAGCCTACGAGCAGTACTTC.